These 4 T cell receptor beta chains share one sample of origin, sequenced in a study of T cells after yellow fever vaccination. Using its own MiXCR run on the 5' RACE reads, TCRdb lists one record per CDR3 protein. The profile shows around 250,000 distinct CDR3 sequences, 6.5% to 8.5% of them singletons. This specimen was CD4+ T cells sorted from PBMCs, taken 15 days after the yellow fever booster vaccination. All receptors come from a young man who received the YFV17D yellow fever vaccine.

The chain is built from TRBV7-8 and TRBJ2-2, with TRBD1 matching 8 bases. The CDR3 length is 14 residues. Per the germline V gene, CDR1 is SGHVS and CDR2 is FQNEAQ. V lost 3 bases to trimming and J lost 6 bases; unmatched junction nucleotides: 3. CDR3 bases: TGTGCCAGCAGCTTCGTACAGGGGGCCGGGGAGCTGTTTTTT. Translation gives CASSFVQGAGELFF. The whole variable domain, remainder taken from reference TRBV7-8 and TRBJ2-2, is GAGVSQSPRYKVAKRGQDVALRCDPISGHVSLFWYQQALGQGPEFLTYFQNEAQLDKSGLPSDRFFAERPEGSVSTLKIQRTQQEDSAVYLCASSFVQGAGELFFGEGSRLTVL.

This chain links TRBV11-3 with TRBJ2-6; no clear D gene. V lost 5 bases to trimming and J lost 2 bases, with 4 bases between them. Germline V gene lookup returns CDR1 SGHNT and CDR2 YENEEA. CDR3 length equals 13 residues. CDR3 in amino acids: CASSAAGANVLTF. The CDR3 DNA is TGTGCCAGCAGCGCAGCTGGGGCCAACGTCCTGACTTTC. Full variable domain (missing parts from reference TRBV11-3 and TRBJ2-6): EAGVVQSPRYKIIEKKQPVAFWCNPISGHNTLYWYLQNLGQGPELLIRYENEEAVDDSQLPKDRFSAERLKGVDSTLKIQPAELGDSAVYLCASSAAGANVLTFGAGSRLTVL.

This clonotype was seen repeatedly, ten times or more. CDR3 region: CASRFDTALKYF. The CDR3 coding sequence is TGTGCCAGCAGGTTCGATACTGCCCTCAAGTACTTC. The rearrangement uses TRBV6-6 and TRBJ2-5, with D unclear. The CDR3 is made up of 12 amino acids. The V gene's germline CDR1 is MNHNY and CDR2 SVGAGI (reference sequence). Trimming took off 6 bases at V and 12 bases at J, with 17 bases between the two ends.

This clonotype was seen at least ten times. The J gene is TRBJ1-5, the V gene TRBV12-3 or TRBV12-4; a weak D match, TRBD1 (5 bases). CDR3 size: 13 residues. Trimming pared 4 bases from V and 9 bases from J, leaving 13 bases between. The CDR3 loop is CASSSRGSSPQHF. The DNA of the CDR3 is TGTGCCAGCAGTTCCCGGGGGTCTTCGCCCCAGCATTTT.